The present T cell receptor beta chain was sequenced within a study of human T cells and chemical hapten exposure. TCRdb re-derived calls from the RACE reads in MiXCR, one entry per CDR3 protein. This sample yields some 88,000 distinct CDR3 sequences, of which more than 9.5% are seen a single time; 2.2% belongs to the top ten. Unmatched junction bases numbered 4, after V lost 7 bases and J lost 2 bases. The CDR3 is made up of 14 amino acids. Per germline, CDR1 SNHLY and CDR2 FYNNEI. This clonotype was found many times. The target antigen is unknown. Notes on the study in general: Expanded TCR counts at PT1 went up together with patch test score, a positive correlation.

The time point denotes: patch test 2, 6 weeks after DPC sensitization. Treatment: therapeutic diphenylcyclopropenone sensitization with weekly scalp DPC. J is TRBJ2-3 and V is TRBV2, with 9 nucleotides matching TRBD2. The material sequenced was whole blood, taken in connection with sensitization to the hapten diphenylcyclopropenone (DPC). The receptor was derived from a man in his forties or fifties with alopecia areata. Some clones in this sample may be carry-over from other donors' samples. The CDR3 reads CASNPSGNTDTQYF. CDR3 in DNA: TGTGCCAGCAACCCTAGCGGGAACACAGATACGCAGTATTTT. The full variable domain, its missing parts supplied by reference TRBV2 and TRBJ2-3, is EPEVTQTPSHQVTQMGQEVILRCVPISNHLYFYWYRQILGQKVEFLVSFYNNEISEKSEIFDDQFSVERPDGSNFTLKIRSTKLEDSAMYFCASNPSGNTDTQYFGPGTRLTVL.